This T cell receptor beta chain came from a study of blood T cell repertoires in COVID-19. Study context: Sites in the United States, Italy and Spain provided acute and convalescent COVID-19 samples. T cells, B-cell-depleted T cells, or PBMCs supplied cDNA or gDNA.

V was clipped by 7 bases and J by 3 bases, with 12 bases between them. Germline values: CDR1 MNHEY, CDR2 SVGAGI. The CDR3 is made up of 13 amino acids. Under the authors' procedure: Estimates of nucleated cell counts were drawn from the amplification of reference gene primers. Method: immunoSEQ multiplex PCR; TCRdb's copy keeps in-frame clones and lacks some. Clonal size and the V and J genes are those of that table, whereas D and trimming came from the DNA. Of roughly 130,000 clones listed, more than 70% are singletons. The chain couples TRBV6-5 to TRBJ1-1; D perhaps matches TRBD1 (5 bases). Sequences were obtained from peripheral blood. The clonotype was recovered from a woman between 25 and 40 years old who had recovered from COVID-19. CDR3 DNA: TGTGCCAGCAACTATGGGGCGGACACTGAAGCTTTCTTT. This gives the protein CASNYGADTEAFF.